Listed below are T cell receptor beta chains from one sample, sequenced in a study of blood T cells in healthy people across ages. TCRdb recomputed calls from the 5' RACE reads with MiXCR, one row per CDR3 protein. The data show about 1.5 million distinct CDR3 sequences, about 42% seen once. Sequenced: blood. The receptors come from a woman aged 18-29 years in good health. CDR3s include the opening cysteine and the closing phenylalanine or tryptophan. D genes are given only for firm matches. Rows may omit the clone size; those that give it use once, few, many or a size class.

d_call clone_size j_call v_call cdr3_nt cdr3_aa
TRBD2 few TRBJ2-7 TRBV4-3 TGCGCCAGCAGCCAAGATCGAACTAGCGGGAACTCCTACAATGAGCAGTACTTC CASSQDRTSGNSYNEQYF
NA NA TRBJ2-3 TRBV5-1 TGCGCCAGCAGCTTGGGGATCCGCAGGGGAGAAAGGACAGATACGCAGTATTTT CASSLGIRRGERTDTQYF
NA NA TRBJ2-7 TRBV28 TGTGCCAGCAGTTTAGCACCAAAAACCTACGAGCAGTACTTC CASSLAPKTYEQYF
NA NA TRBJ2-3 TRBV12-3/TRBV12-4 TGTGCCAGCAGCGGGACGACTAAGGGAGATACGCAGTATTTT CASSGTTKGDTQYF
NA once TRBJ2-3 TRBV4-1 TGCGCCAGCAGCCAAGAGGGTCTTAGCACAGATACGCAGTATTTT CASSQEGLSTDTQYF
TRBD1 many TRBJ2-7 TRBV7-2 TGTGCCAGCAGCCCGGACAGGTTCTCCTACGAGCAGTACTTC CASSPDRFSYEQYF
TRBD1 NA TRBJ1-2 TRBV7-9 TGTGCCAGCAGCCCGGATCTCGGACAGGGCGAATTCGCTAACTATGGCTACACCTTC CASSPDLGQGEFANYGYTF
NA few TRBJ1-1 TRBV12-3/TRBV12-4 TGTGCCAGCAGTTTAGGTATGGGGTCGGACACTGAAGCTTTCTTT CASSLGMGSDTEAFF
TRBD2 NA TRBJ2-1 TRBV20-1 TGCAGTGCTAGAGATAAACTAGCGGCGAACTCCTACAATGAGCAGTTCTTC CSARDKLAANSYNEQFF
NA once TRBJ1-1 TRBV27 TGTGCCAGCAGTTTCCGTAACTCCCTGGGAGGAGCTTTCTTT CASSFRNSLGGAFF
NA NA TRBJ2-7 TRBV4-2 TGTGCCAGCAGCCAAGTTAATTTCTACGGCGCTGAGCAGTACTTC CASSQVNFYGAEQYF
TRBD1 NA TRBJ1-2 TRBV20-1 TGCAGTGCCCCAGACATGGCCAGGGGGCAAGATGGCTACACCTTC CSAPDMARGQDGYTF
TRBD2 NA TRBJ2-5 TRBV3-1 TGTGCCAGCAGCCAAGATCGGCTAGCGGGGGCCATGGGCAATGAGCAGTACTTC CASSQDRLAGAMGNEQYF
NA NA TRBJ2-3 TRBV24-1 TGTGCCACCAGTGATTTTTGGAAGACAGATACGCAGTATTTT CATSDFWKTDTQYF
TRBD1 NA TRBJ1-6 TRBV3-1 TGTGCCAGCAGCCTTTTTGGACAGGGGTTGTATAATTCACCCCTCCACTTT CASSLFGQGLYNSPLHF